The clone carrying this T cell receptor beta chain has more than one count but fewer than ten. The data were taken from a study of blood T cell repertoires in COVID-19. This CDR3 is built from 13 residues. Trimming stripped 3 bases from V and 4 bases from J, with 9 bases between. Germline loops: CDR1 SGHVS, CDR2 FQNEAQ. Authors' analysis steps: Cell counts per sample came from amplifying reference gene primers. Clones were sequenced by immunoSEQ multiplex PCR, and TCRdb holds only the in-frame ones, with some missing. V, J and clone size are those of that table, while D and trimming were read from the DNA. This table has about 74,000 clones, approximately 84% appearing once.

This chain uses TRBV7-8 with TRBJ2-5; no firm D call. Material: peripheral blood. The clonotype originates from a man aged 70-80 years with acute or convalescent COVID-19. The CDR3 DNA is TGTGCCAGCAGCTTCAGTTTACGAGAGACCCAGTACTTC. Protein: CASSFSLRETQYF.